The 23 T cell receptor beta chains in this list originate from one sample, sequenced in a study of molecular identifiers for immune sequencing clone quantification (dated by TCRdb to about 2018). Libraries were prepared through PCR. TCRdb lists the instrument as NextSeq 500. TCRdb reran the public reads through fastp at Q25 and MiXCR, keeping productive beta chains. Each CDR3 protein gets just one entry, which takes the most common genes and DNA from the rows behind it. Recorded for this sample are approximately 590,000 distinct CDR3 sequences; over 25% of them occurred a single time. The top ten clones comprise 0.78% of the sample. The sequencing sample was made of naive CD8+ T cells from blood, with Jurkat cell RNA spiked in. The cell subset or site label on this specimen signifies: FACS-sorted CD8+CD4-CCR7+CD45RA+ naive T cells. The origin of the receptors is a human donor in good health. Some libraries in this study had Jurkat cell RNA spiked in.

Details on this clonotype: This may arise from a read error, as a much more abundant clone is one base away. The CDR3 ends on some other residue instead of the conserved phenylalanine or tryptophan, so this is likely a read error. The CDR3 region has the DNA TGTGCCAGCAGCTTAGGCCTTGCAGGGGGCTGGCGAACAGATACGCAGTATCTT. Translation gives CASSLGLAGGWRTDTQYL. The rearrangement uses TRBV13 and TRBJ2-3, with 8 nucleotides matching TRBD1. The CDR3 spans 18 residues. Per the germline V gene, CDR1 is PRHDT and CDR2 is FYEKMQ (reference sequence). The V gene end was trimmed by 0 bases and the J gene end by 3 bases; junction bases not matched to a gene: 11.

This sequence joins TRBV20-1 and TRBJ2-5; 8 nucleotides line up with TRBD1. The V gene end was trimmed by 0 bases and the J gene end by 4 bases; junction bases not matched to a gene: 7. CDR3 length: 15 amino acids. Per the germline V gene, CDR1 is DFQATT and CDR2 is SNEGSKA (reference sequence). The CDR3 nucleotides read TGCAGTGCTAGAGACCAGACAGGGGTCGTAGAGACCCAGTACTTC. Its protein is CSARDQTGVVETQYF.

Only one count was recorded for this clonotype. This could be a read error, since a much larger clone is one nucleotide away. This rearrangement joins TRBV12-3 or TRBV12-4 to TRBJ1-1; no clear D gene. The CDR3 totals 13 residues. The CDR3 is CVSSLFVNTEAFF. In nucleotides, the CDR3 is TGTGTCAGCAGTTTATTTGTGAACACTGAAGCTTTCTTT.

This clonotype was picked up a small number of times. V usage is TRBV19 and J usage is TRBJ1-1, with D hard to call. The V end was cut by 1 base, the J end by 5 bases, with 8 bases between. CDR1 and CDR2 (germline): LNHDA, SQIVND (reference sequence). The CDR3 contains 13 residues. CDR3 in amino acids: CASSIVGRTEAFF. The CDR3 DNA is TGTGCCAGTAGTATAGTAGGTCGGACTGAAGCTTTCTTT.

This clonotype was detected ten times or more. The chain links TRBV27 to TRBJ2-5; the match to TRBD2 covers 8 bases. Trimming at V came to 6 bases and at J to 0 bases, leaving 3 bases not matched to a gene. This CDR3 is built from 14 residues. CDR1 MNHEY and CDR2 SMNVEV come from the germline V gene (reference sequence). The chain's CDR3 is CASRIAGYQETQYF. The CDR3 nucleotides are TGTGCCAGCAGGATAGCGGGGTACCAAGAGACCCAGTACTTC.

This clonotype occurred a few times. V gene TRBV9 combines with J gene TRBJ2-5; tentatively, D is TRBD1 or TRBD2 (7 bases each). The V end was cut by 1 base, the J end by 1 base, with 11 bases between. The CDR3 covers 15 residues. Germline V gene lookup returns CDR1 SGDLS and CDR2 YYNGEE. The DNA for the CDR3 is TGTGCCAGCAGCGTATCAGGGGGGGTCCAAGAGACCCAGTACTTC. Its translation is CASSVSGGVQETQYF.

Notes on this clonotype: Just one base apart from a much larger clone, this may be a read error. Written as DNA, the CDR3 is TGTGCCGCCAGTGATTTGGACAGACTCAATGAGCAGTTCTTC. It specifies CAASDLDRLNEQFF. The chain uses TRBV24-1 and TRBJ2-1, with D perhaps matching TRBD1 (6 bases). Germline V gene data show CDR1 as KGHDR and CDR2 as SFDVKD. The CDR3 contains 14 residues.

The V gene is TRBV27, the J gene TRBJ2-5; D is unresolved. This CDR3 comprises 15 residues. V gave up 2 bases and J gave up 2 bases, with 12 bases separating them. In germline, CDR1 is MNHEY, CDR2 SMNVEV (reference sequence). The CDR3 coding sequence is TGTGCCAGCAGTTTAGGTCCCTTGGGGCAAGAGACCCAGTACTTC. Protein: CASSLGPLGQETQYF.

This clonotype was recorded many times. The chain employs TRBV7-9 and TRBJ2-7; D may be TRBD1 (6 bases). Germline V gives CDR1 SEHNR, CDR2 FQNEAQ (reference sequence). CDR3 length: 15 residues. The ends were cut back, 6 bases at V and 0 bases at J, with 15 bases in the middle. CDR3 sequence: CASSPWDTLSYEQYF. In nucleotides, the CDR3 is TGTGCCAGCAGTCCCTGGGACACCCTCTCCTACGAGCAGTACTTC.

A note on this clonotype: With a much larger clone just one base away, this may be a read error. J is TRBJ1-3 and V is TRBV28, with D unclear. CDR1 is MDHEN, CDR2 SYDVKM, per germline. The CDR3 totals 14 residues. The CDR3 here is CASSFLGSGNNIYF. Written as DNA, the CDR3 is TGTGCCAGCAGTTTCCTAGGTTCGGGAAACAACATATATTTT.

The count of this clonotype is one. This may be a read error, as it is one base from a much larger clone. The V and J genes are TRBV28 and TRBJ2-7, with 7 bases fitting TRBD1. CDR1 is MDHEN, CDR2 SYDVKM, per germline. This CDR3 comprises 15 residues. The CDR3 loop is CASSFRGQINYDQYF. The CDR3 region has the DNA TGTGCCAGCAGTTTTAGGGGACAGATAAACTACGACCAGTACTTC.

This clonotype was counted between two and nine times. The rearrangement links TRBV14 to TRBJ2-5, with TRBD1 matching over 12 bases. The germline V gene has CDR1 SGHDN and CDR2 FVKESK. The V gene end was trimmed by 0 bases and the J gene end by 5 bases; junction bases not matched to a gene: 7. The CDR3 is made up of 17 amino acids. CDR3 DNA: TGTGCCAGCAGCCAAGATACCGGGACAGGGGGCAGGGAGACCCAGTACTTC. Its protein is CASSQDTGTGGRETQYF.

To note about this clonotype: This may be a read error, as it is one base from a much larger clone. The chain couples TRBV14 to TRBJ2-7; no firm D call. Germline CDR1 SGHDN, CDR2 FVKESK. CDR3 length: 12 amino acids. The CDR3 coding sequence is TGTGCCAGCAGCCAAGCCCGGGTACCGCAGCACTTC. Its translation is CASSQARVPQHF.

The chain carries TRBV20-1 and TRBJ2-1, with a tentative D call TRBD1 (5 bases). The ends were cut back, 5 bases at V and 0 bases at J, with 14 bases in the middle. CDR3 length: 15 amino acids. From germline, CDR1 is DFQATT and CDR2 SNEGSKA (reference sequence). The CDR3 region is CSAGRQMSSYNEQFF. The CDR3 DNA follows: TGCAGTGCTGGCCGACAGATGAGCTCCTACAATGAGCAGTTCTTC.

This clonotype has at least ten counts. The chain joins TRBV2 to TRBJ2-7; perhaps TRBD2 as D (6 bases). Germline loops: CDR1 SNHLY, CDR2 FYNNEI. The V end was cut by 7 bases, the J end by 3 bases, with 10 bases between. The CDR3 totals 12 residues. CDR3 in DNA: TGTGCCAGCAACCGCGGGGACTACGAGCAGTACTTC. This codes for CASNRGDYEQYF.

This clonotype was picked up many times. The chain carries TRBV4-3 and TRBJ2-2, with a weak D call TRBD2 (6 bases). V was trimmed by 0 bases and J by 2 bases, leaving 13 bases between them. The CDR3 covers 17 residues. Per the germline V gene, CDR1 is LGHNA and CDR2 is YSLEER. The CDR3 sequence: CASSQDWVAVNTGELFF. The CDR3 nucleotides read TGCGCCAGCAGCCAAGATTGGGTAGCGGTCAACACCGGGGAGCTGTTTTTT.

The J gene is TRBJ2-7, the V gene TRBV4-1; D is unresolved. This CDR3 spans 15 amino acids. With 1 base removed from V and 4 bases from J, the gap between germline ends came to 14 bases. CDR1 and CDR2 (germline): MGHRA, YSYEKL. CDR3 residues: CASSQGVVVDYEQYF. The CDR3 DNA sequence: TGCGCCAGCAGCCAAGGCGTAGTAGTGGATTACGAGCAGTACTTC.

This clonotype came up many times. The chain combines TRBV5-6 with TRBJ1-6; D is uncertain. Germline CDR1 SGHDT, CDR2 YYEEEE. The CDR3 length is 17 residues. V was trimmed by 1 base and J by 0 bases, leaving 11 bases between them. The CDR3 loop reads CASSLWTGSSYNSPLHF. In nucleotides, the CDR3 is TGTGCCAGCAGCTTGTGGACGGGGAGCTCCTATAATTCACCCCTCCACTTT.

This clonotype was seen many times. This chain links TRBV4-1 with TRBJ2-7; D might be TRBD1 or TRBD2, each matching 6 bases. The CDR3 runs to 16 residues. Per germline, CDR1 MGHRA and CDR2 YSYEKL. Trimming shortened V by 2 bases and J by 3 bases, and 17 bases separated the two germline ends. The CDR3 spells CASSQTPRGGGYEQYF. CDR3 sequence (DNA): TGCGCCAGCAGCCAAACCCCCCGAGGGGGAGGCTACGAGCAGTACTTC.

This clonotype has ten or more counts. J is TRBJ1-5 and V is TRBV12-3 or TRBV12-4; 9 bases fit TRBD1. The CDR3 sequence is 12 residues long. Trimming took 7 bases from V and 9 from J; bases not matched to a gene: 4. CDR3 sequence reads: CASMTGGGPQHF. The CDR3 coding sequence is TGTGCCAGCATGACAGGGGGGGGGCCCCAGCATTTT.

This clonotype occurred a few times. The chain employs TRBV12-3 or TRBV12-4 and TRBJ2-2; tentatively, D is TRBD1 (5 bases). This CDR3 is built from 15 residues. The germline V and J ends were trimmed by 6 bases and 5 bases, with 16 bases remaining between them. CDR3 coding DNA: TGTGCCAGCAGCTGGACACCCACCGGTACCGGGGAGCTGTTTTTT. Its translation: CASSWTPTGTGELFF.

The chain employs TRBV4-3 and TRBJ2-1; 9 bases line up with TRBD1. Germline V gives CDR1 LGHNA, CDR2 YSLEER. The CDR3 has 18 amino acids. J gave up 6 bases and V 4 bases, and 16 bases lay outside the gene matches. CDR3 bases: TGCGCCAGCAGCCTTACACGTACCGGGACAGGGTTAGTCAATGAGCAGTTCTTC. Protein product: CASSLTRTGTGLVNEQFF.

This chain connects TRBV5-1 to TRBJ2-1; D remains ambiguous. The germline V gene encodes CDR1 SGHRS and CDR2 YFSETQ. This CDR3 has 14 amino acids. V lost 7 bases and J lost 0, with 11 bases in between. CDR3 nucleotide sequence: TGCGCCAGCCCCATTGCCGGCTCCTACAATGAGCAGTTCTTC. The encoded protein is CASPIAGSYNEQFF.